This T cell receptor beta chain is drawn from a study of blood T cell repertoires in COVID-19. Study at large: COVID-19 samples collected from the United States, Italy and Spain covered acute and convalescent phases. The cDNA or gDNA used as material had been derived from T cells, B-cell-depleted T cells, or PBMCs.

Cohort 3 donors were reported recovered after two negative PCRs, clearance, or symptom resolution. As processed by the authors: Reference gene primer amplification in the assay estimated nucleated cell counts. Clones were sequenced by immunoSEQ multiplex PCR, and TCRdb holds only the in-frame ones, with some missing. V, J and clone size reflect that table, while D and trimming were determined from the DNA. Among 160,000 or so clones listed, 70% to 90% were seen once. The clonotype comes from a man aged 35-49 years who had recovered from COVID-19. The material sequenced was PBMCs or T cells enriched from blood (not recorded which).

CDR3 residues: CASSPSTLRADTQYF. The CDR3 DNA is TGTGCCAGCAGCCCCTCAACGCTGAGAGCAGATACGCAGTATTTT. The chain links TRBV11-2 to TRBJ2-3, with D unclear. This CDR3 is built from 15 residues. The ends were cut back, 5 bases at V and 4 bases at J, with 16 bases in the middle. CDR1 and CDR2 from the germline V gene are SGHAT and FQNNGV.